Following are 8 T cell receptor beta chains from one sample sequenced in a study of T cell clonality in common variable immunodeficiency (dated by TCRdb to between 2014 and 2017). General conclusions and limits of the study: CVID TCRbeta sequences reportedly showed fewer deletions and N-nucleotide insertions and lacked highly modified clones with 13 or more V deletions.

Library prep was done by the immunoSEQ multiplex PCR assay. In TCRdb, the immuneACCESS table is reduced to in-frame sequences with V and J assigned. These tables do not hold every clone; where another copy was compared, an unresolved V gene accounts for under half, and the others remain unexplained. Here the sample lists roughly 34,000 clones, none seen once only. Around 30% of the sample is in the top ten clones. These receptors are not linked to any known antigen. Sequencing used peripheral blood mononuclear cells. These receptors came from a human donor with common variable immunodeficiency.

This clone was counted only a few times. Read data end 3 residues before the CDR3 end; the end is taken from the germline J gene. V is TRBV7-3 and J is TRBJ1-3; unclear D gene. From germline, CDR1 is SGHTA and CDR2 FQGTGA. Trimming took 4 bases from V and 1 from J, leaving 14 bases between them. This CDR3 contains 16 residues. CDR3: CASSYGPTTSGNTIYF. CDR3 DNA, as far as it was read: TGTGCCAGCAGCTATGGGCCGACTACTTCTGGAAACACC.

This clone was found many times. The read stops 3 residues short of the end of the CDR3; the missing end is completed from the germline J gene. This sequence joins TRBV6-2 or TRBV6-3 and TRBJ1-5; 7 bases fit TRBD1. The germline V gene encodes CDR1 MNHEY and CDR2 SVGEGT. This CDR3 contains 12 residues. V shed 10 bases, J shed 6 bases, and the junction held 6 bases outside the gene matches. The sequenced part of the CDR3 DNA is TGTGCCACCTCGGGACAGTTTCAGCCC. It is translated as CATSGQFQP. The entire CDR3 is CATSGQFQPQHF.

This clone was counted at least ten times. Read data end 3 residues before the CDR3 end; the end is taken from the germline J gene. The V call is TRBV4-1, the J call TRBJ2-7; D perhaps matches TRBD2 (6 bases). The V end lost 4 bases, the J end lost 2 bases, and 12 bases lay between the germline ends. The CDR3 is 14 amino acids. The germline CDR1 and CDR2 sequences are MGHRA and YSYEKL. The part of the CDR3 DNA that was read is TGCGCCAGCAGCCCAACACTAGCCCCCTACGAG. Translated: CASSPTLAPYE. The entire CDR3 protein is CASSPTLAPYEQYF.

This clone was observed a handful of times. The CDR3 goes on 3 residues after the read ends, and that part is filled in from the germline J gene. V and J are TRBV19 and TRBJ2-3, with a tentative D call TRBD1 (5 bases). Germline loops: CDR1 LNHDA, CDR2 SQIVND (reference sequence). Trimming removed 5 bases from V and 7 bases from J, with 13 bases in between. The CDR3 runs to 13 residues. This chain's CDR3 is CASSAFRENTQYF. The part of the CDR3 DNA that was read is TGTGCCAGTAGTGCCTTCAGGGAAAATACG.

In the case of this clone: The observed sequence ends 3 residues before the CDR3 terminus, with the missing tail filled in from the germline J gene. The chain employs TRBV7-2 and TRBJ2-5; 7 bases are shared with TRBD2. The trim removed 5 bases at V and 1 base at J, leaving 7 bases unmatched. Per germline, CDR1 SGHTA and CDR2 FQGNSA. The CDR3 is 15 amino acids. The CDR3 spells CASSPRRLAQETQYF. The DNA read from the CDR3 is TGTGCCAGCAGCCCCCGGCGACTAGCCCAAGAGACC.

There are many counts of this clone. The CDR3 end is not reached by the read, which stops 3 residues before it; the germline J gene fills it in. The rearrangement uses TRBV5-1 and TRBJ2-3; no clear D. Germline V gives CDR1 SGHRS, CDR2 YFSETQ. V shed 2 bases and J shed 2 bases, with 9 bases lying between them. The CDR3 spans 14 residues. CDR3 DNA (partial): TGCGCCAGCAGCTTTCAGGCATCCACAGATACG. This gives the protein CASSFQASTDT. The entire CDR3 is CASSFQASTDTQYF.

This clone has ten or more counts. The CDR3: CASSRVGLAGPDTQYF. The DNA read from the CDR3 is TGTGCCAGCTCACGGGTGGGACTAGCGGGGCCAGATACG. V gene TRBV18 combines with J gene TRBJ2-3, with 13 bases identical to TRBD2. The observed sequence ends 3 residues before the CDR3 terminus, with the missing tail filled in from the germline J gene. The CDR3 sequence is 16 residues long. Germline V lookup: CDR1 KGHSH, CDR2 LQKENI. V lost 4 bases, J lost 4 bases, and 5 bases stayed unmatched.

In this sample, this clone turned up a few times. CDR3 bases read: TGTGCCTGGAGTCAAGGGGCCGGGTACGAG. Residues: CAWSQGAGYE. The whole CDR3 sequence is CAWSQGAGYEQYF. This chain connects TRBV30 to TRBJ2-7; D possibly corresponds to TRBD1 (5 bases). Read data end 3 residues before the CDR3 end; the end is taken from the germline J gene. Germline CDR1 and CDR2: GTSNPN and SVGIG (reference sequence). Trimming took 2 bases from V and 4 from J, leaving 12 bases between them. This CDR3 has 13 residues.